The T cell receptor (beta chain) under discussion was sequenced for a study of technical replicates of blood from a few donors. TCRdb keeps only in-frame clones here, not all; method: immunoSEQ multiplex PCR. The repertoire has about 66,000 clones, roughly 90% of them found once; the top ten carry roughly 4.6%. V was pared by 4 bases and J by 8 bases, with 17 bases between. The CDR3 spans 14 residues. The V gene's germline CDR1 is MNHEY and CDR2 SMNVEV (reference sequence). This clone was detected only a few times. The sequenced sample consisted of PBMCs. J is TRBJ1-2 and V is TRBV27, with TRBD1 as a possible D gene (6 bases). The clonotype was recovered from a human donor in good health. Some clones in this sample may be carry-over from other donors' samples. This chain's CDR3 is CASSYLTQGGGYTF. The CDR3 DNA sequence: TGTGCCAGCAGTTACCTAACACAGGGTGGCGGCTACACCTTC.